This T cell receptor (beta chain) was identified during a study of CD8+ T cells in alopecia areata. Study-wide context: Severity scores in treated patients reflected the percentage of scalp affected. Findings and caveats of the study: Persistence in scalp and blood during tofacitinib was observed for many expanded lesional clones.

V was clipped by 6 bases and J by 0 bases, with 18 bases between them. Germline V gene data show CDR1 as KGHSH and CDR2 as LQKENI. This CDR3 has 16 amino acids. Specified treatment: oral pan-JAK inhibitor, 5-10 mg twice daily. Once RNA had been extracted, it was reverse transcribed into cDNA to act as the sequencing template. The data were produced by immunoSEQ multiplex PCR, yet TCRdb's version contains in-frame clones alone and is incomplete. The sample lists 95,000 to 120,000 clones; 56% were seen once. Only a few counts were recorded for this clone. Its matching antigen is unknown. The chain carries TRBV18 and TRBJ2-7; a possible D gene is TRBD2 (6 bases). The source material was CD4+ T cells sorted from blood, sampled at week 24, from a patient treated with tofacitinib. The receptor was isolated from a human donor with alopecia areata. The CDR3 is CASSLLGGGASYEQYF. For the CDR3, the DNA is TGTGCCAGCTCCTTGTTGGGAGGTGGGGCCTCCTACGAGCAGTACTTC.